This TCR beta chain appears in the sequencing data of a study of OX40 agonist ivuxolimab in advanced cancers. Trimming cost V 1 base and J 2 bases; bases outside gene matches: 5. CDR1 is SGHAT, CDR2 FQNNGV, per germline. The CDR3 totals 16 residues. Blood sampling was done at baseline, cycle 4 day 1, and cycle 7 day 1. This clone was found a few times. The antigen remains unidentified. Only in-frame clones appear in the TCRdb table, and some are missing; sequencing was by immunoSEQ multiplex PCR. This repertoire shows about 140,000 clones, 90% found once; its top ten account for approximately 1.1%. Whole-study findings and limits: CD8+ T cells averaged more expanded clones than CD4+. With doses of 0.1-3.0 mg/kg, partial responders showed among the lowest clonal expansion.

The rearrangement uses TRBV11-2 and TRBJ2-1; the match to TRBD2 covers 7 bases. The receptor comes from an adult with an advanced solid tumor such as melanoma, head and neck, liver or kidney cancer. The source material was CD4+ or CD8+ T cells sorted from blood, sampled in a trial of the OX40 agonist ivuxolimab. The CDR3 spells CASSLGQRGPYNEQFF. CDR3 sequence (DNA): TGTGCCAGCAGCTTAGGACAGCGGGGTCCCTACAATGAGCAGTTCTTC.